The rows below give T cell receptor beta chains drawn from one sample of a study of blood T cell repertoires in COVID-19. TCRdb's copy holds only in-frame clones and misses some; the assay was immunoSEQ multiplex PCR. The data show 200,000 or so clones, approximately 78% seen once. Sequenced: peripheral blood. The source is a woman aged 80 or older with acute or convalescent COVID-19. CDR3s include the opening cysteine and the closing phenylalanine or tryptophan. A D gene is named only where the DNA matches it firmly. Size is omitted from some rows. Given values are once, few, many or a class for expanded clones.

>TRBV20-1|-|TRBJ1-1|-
CSAQVNTEAFF
TGCAGTGCTCAGGTGAACACTGAAGCTTTCTTT
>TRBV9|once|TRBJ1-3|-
CASSALTINSGNTIYF
TGTGCCAGCAGCGCTCTAACCATAAACTCTGGAAACACCATATATTTT
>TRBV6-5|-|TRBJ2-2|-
CASSYSVSGGGELFF
TGTGCCAGCAGTTACTCCGTCTCCGGGGGCGGGGAGCTGTTTTTT
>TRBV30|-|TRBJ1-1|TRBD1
CAGRQGQTFF
TGTGCCGGAAGACAGGGGCAAACTTTCTTT
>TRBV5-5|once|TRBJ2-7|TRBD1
CASSGTGERYYEQYF
TGTGCCAGCAGCGGGACAGGGGAGAGATACTACGAGCAGTACTTC
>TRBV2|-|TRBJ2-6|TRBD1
CASTGTGGPGANVLTF
TGTGCCAGCACCGGGACAGGGGGCCCTGGGGCCAACGTCCTGACTTTC
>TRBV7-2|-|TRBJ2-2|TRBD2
CASSSLAGTGELFF
TGTGCCAGCAGCTCTCTAGCGGGCACCGGGGAGCTGTTTTTT
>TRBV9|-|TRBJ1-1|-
CASSVGYGGGGTEAFF
TGTGCCAGCAGCGTAGGATACGGGGGGGGCGGCACTGAAGCTTTCTTT
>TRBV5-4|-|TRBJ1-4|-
CASSLIARGGEGKLFF
TGTGCCAGCAGCTTGATTGCACGCGGGGGCGAGGGAAAACTGTTTTTT
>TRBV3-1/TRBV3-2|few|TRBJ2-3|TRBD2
CASSPSGTPDTQYF
TGTGCCAGCAGCCCTAGCGGGACTCCAGATACGCAGTATTTT
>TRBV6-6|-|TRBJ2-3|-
CASSSNTDTQYF
TGTGCCAGCAGTTCCAATACAGATACGCAGTATTTT
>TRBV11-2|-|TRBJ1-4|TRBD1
CASSPRTGGHEKLFF
TGTGCCAGCAGCCCCAGGACAGGGGGTCATGAAAAACTGTTTTTT
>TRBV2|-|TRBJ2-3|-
CASLRGTTPDTQYF
TGTGCCAGCCTAAGGGGAACCACTCCAGATACGCAGTATTTT
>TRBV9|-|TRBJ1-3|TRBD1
CASSEPTGSSSRSGNTIYF
TGTGCCAGCAGCGAACCGACAGGGTCAAGTAGTAGATCTGGAAACACCATATATTTT
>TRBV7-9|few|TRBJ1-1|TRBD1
CASSSYRGSTEAFF
TGTGCCAGCAGCTCTTACAGGGGTAGCACTGAAGCTTTCTTT
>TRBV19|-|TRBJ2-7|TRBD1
CASRPGQKRNEQYF
TGTGCCAGTAGGCCGGGACAGAAGCGGAACGAGCAGTACTTC
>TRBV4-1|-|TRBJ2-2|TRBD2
CASSQDGPSGYTGELFF
TGCGCCAGCAGCCAAGATGGGCCTAGCGGATACACCGGGGAGCTGTTTTTT
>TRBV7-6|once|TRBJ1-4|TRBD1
CASSRGQNEKLFF
TGTGCCAGCAGCCGGGGACAGAATGAAAAACTGTTTTTT
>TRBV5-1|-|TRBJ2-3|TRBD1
CASSSYRGIEGTDTQYF
TGCGCCAGCAGTTCCTACAGGGGAATCGAGGGGACAGATACGCAGTATTTT
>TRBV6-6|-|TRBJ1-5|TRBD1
CASSLDRGGYQPQHF
TGTGCCAGCAGTCTCGACAGGGGAGGATATCAGCCCCAGCATTTT
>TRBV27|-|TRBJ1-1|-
CASSLFLSTEAFF
TGTGCCAGCAGTTTATTTTTGTCGACTGAAGCTTTCTTT
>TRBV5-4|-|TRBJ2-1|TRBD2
CASSLALADNEQFF
TGTGCCAGCAGCTTGGCCCTAGCGGACAATGAGCAGTTCTTC
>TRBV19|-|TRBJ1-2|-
CASFAGLRSANYGYTF
TGTGCCAGTTTTGCGGGGCTCCGTTCAGCTAACTATGGCTACACCTTC
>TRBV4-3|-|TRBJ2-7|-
CASSQGFGTPPTYEQYF
TGCGCCAGCAGCCAAGGCTTCGGGACACCCCCAACCTACGAGCAGTACTTC
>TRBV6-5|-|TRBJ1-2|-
CASSYSNRPNYGYTF
TGTGCCAGCAGTTACTCGAACAGACCCAACTATGGCTACACCTTC
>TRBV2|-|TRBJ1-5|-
CASRGQGQPQHF
TGTGCCAGCAGGGGGCAAGGACAGCCCCAGCATTTT
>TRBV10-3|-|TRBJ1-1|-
CAISGGLEGEAFF
TGTGCCATCAGCGGGGGGTTGGAGGGGGAAGCTTTCTTT
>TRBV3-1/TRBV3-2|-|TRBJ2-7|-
CASTRGGTRHEQYF
TGTGCCAGCACCCGCGGCGGGACGAGACACGAGCAGTACTTC
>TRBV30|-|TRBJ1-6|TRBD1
CATKDRAGWALHF
TGTGCCACCAAAGACAGGGCCGGTTGGGCCCTCCACTTT
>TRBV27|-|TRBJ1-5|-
CASSLGSGRGNQPQHF
TGTGCCAGCAGTTTAGGCTCCGGCAGGGGCAATCAGCCCCAGCATTTT
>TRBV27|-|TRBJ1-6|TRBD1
CASARGRGSSPLHF
TGTGCCAGCGCCCGGGGCAGGGGGTCTTCACCCCTCCACTTT
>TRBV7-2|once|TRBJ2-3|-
CASSLGGAGTDTQYF
TGTGCCAGCAGCTTAGGTGGGGCGGGCACAGATACGCAGTATTTT
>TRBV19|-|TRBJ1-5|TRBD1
CASSPGQGAYQPQHF
TGTGCCAGTAGTCCTGGACAGGGGGCCTATCAGCCCCAGCATTTT
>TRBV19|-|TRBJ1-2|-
CASSSQGTSHGYTF
TGTGCCAGTAGCTCCCAAGGGACATCCCATGGCTACACCTTC
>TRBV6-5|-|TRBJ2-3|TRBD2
CASSYAGGRSSDTQYF
TGTGCCAGCAGTTACGCGGGCGGGAGATCGTCGGATACGCAGTATTTT
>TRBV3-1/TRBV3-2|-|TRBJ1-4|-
CASASAPFNEKLFF
TGTGCCAGCGCCTCAGCGCCCTTTAATGAAAAACTGTTTTTT
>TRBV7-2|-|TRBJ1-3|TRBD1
CASSSGTGTNTIYF
TGTGCCAGCAGCTCGGGGACAGGGACGAACACCATATATTTT
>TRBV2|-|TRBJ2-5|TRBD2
CASSPRTSGSRQETQYF
TGTGCCAGCAGTCCACGGACTAGCGGGAGCCGGCAAGAGACCCAGTACTTC
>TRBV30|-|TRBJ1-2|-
CAWATGFYGYTF
TGTGCCTGGGCCACAGGGTTCTATGGCTACACCTTC
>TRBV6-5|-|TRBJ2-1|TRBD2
CASSRLAGVEIEQFF
TGTGCCAGCAGCCGACTAGCGGGAGTTGAGATTGAGCAGTTCTTC
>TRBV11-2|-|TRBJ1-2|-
CASSPGTYGYTF
TGTGCCAGCAGCCCCGGGACTTATGGCTACACCTTC
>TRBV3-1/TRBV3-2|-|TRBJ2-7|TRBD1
CASSQRTGPYEQYF
TGTGCCAGCAGCCAGAGGACAGGGCCCTACGAGCAGTACTTC
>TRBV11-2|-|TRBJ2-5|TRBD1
CASSLGTGLETQYF
TGTGCCAGCAGCTTAGGGACAGGGCTAGAGACCCAGTACTTC
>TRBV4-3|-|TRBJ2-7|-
CASSQGSWGSAYEQYF
TGCGCCAGCAGCCAAGGGTCCTGGGGTAGCGCCTACGAGCAGTACTTC
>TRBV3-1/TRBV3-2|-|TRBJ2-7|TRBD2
CASSQERGGLATFEQYF
TGTGCCAGCAGCCAAGAGAGGGGGGGACTAGCGACCTTCGAGCAGTACTTC
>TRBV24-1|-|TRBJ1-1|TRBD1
CATRLDRGRANTEAFF
TGTGCCACCAGATTAGACAGGGGGAGGGCTAACACTGAAGCTTTCTTT
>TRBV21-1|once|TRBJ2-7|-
CASSSSGHYF
TGTGCCAGCAGCTCAAGTGGGCACTACTTC
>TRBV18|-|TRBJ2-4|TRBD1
CASSPGTVAKNIQYF
TGTGCCAGCTCACCAGGGACAGTGGCCAAAAACATTCAGTACTTC
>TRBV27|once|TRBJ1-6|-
CASSSNSPLHF
TGTGCCAGCAGCAGTAATTCACCCCTCCACTTT
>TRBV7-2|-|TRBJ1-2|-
CASSPRFDWGGDYGYTF
TGTGCCAGCAGCCCCCGATTCGATTGGGGGGGCGACTATGGCTACACCTTC
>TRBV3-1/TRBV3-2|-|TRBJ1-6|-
CASTREGGDVSPLHF
TGTGCCAGCACCCGGGAGGGGGGCGATGTTTCACCCCTCCACTTT
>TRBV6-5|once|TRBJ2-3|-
CASSPTGRTDTQYF
TGTGCCAGCAGCCCGACAGGGAGGACAGATACGCAGTATTTT
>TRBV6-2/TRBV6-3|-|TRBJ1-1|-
CASSSLGGAVATEAFF
TGTGCCAGCAGTTCCCTCGGGGGGGCGGTGGCCACTGAAGCTTTCTTT
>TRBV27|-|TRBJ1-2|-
CASSSDRNYGYTF
TGTGCCAGCAGCTCCGACAGGAACTATGGCTACACCTTC
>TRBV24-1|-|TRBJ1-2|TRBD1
CATSRDSANYGYTF
TGTGCCACCAGCCGGGACAGCGCTAACTATGGCTACACCTTC